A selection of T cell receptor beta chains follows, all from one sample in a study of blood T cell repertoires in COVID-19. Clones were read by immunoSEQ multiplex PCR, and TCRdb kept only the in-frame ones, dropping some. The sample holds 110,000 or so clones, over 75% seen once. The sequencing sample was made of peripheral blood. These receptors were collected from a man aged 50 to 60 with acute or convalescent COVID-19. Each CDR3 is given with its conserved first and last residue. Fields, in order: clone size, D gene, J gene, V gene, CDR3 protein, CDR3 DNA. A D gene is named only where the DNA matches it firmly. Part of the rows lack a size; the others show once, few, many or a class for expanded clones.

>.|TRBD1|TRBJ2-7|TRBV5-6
CASSPGQGVDEQYF
TGTGCCAGCAGCCCCGGACAGGGGGTCGACGAGCAGTACTTC
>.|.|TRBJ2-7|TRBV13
CASSREGVREQYF
TGTGCCAGCAGCCGAGAAGGGGTCCGGGAGCAGTACTTC
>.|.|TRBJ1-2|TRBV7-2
CASSLQGRYGYTF
TGTGCCAGCAGTTTACAGGGCCGCTATGGCTACACCTTC
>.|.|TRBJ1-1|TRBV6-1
CASSEGSGLYTEAFF
TGTGCCAGCAGTGAGGGCTCGGGACTGTACACTGAAGCTTTCTTT
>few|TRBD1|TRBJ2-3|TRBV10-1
CASSESQGDTDTQYF
TGCGCCAGCAGTGAGTCGCAGGGGGACACAGATACGCAGTATTTT
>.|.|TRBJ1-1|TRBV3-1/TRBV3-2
CASSPRGPNTEAFF
TGTGCCAGCAGCCCTCGAGGGCCGAACACTGAAGCTTTCTTT
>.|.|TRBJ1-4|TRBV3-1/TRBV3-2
CASSNRGDATNEKLFF
TGTGCCAGCAGCAATCGGGGGGATGCAACTAATGAAAAACTGTTTTTT
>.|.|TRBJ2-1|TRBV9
CASTDTYNEQFF
TGTGCCAGCACGGACACCTACAATGAGCAGTTCTTC
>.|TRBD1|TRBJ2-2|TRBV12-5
CASGLHRDRGSPGELFF
TGTGCTAGTGGTTTGCATCGGGACAGGGGTTCCCCCGGGGAGCTGTTTTTT
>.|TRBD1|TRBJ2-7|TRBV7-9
CASSLRGQGSHEQYF
TGTGCCAGCAGCTTACGCGGACAGGGCTCCCACGAGCAGTACTTC
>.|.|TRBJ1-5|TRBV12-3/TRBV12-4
CASSSGGNQPQHF
TGTGCCAGCAGTTCAGGGGGCAATCAGCCCCAGCATTTT
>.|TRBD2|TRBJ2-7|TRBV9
CASSSSGKTLQEQYF
TGTGCCAGCAGCTCTAGCGGGAAGACCTTGCAGGAGCAGTACTTC
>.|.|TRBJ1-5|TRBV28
CASKQGTRHSNQPQHF
TGTGCCAGCAAGCAGGGGACCCGGCATAGCAATCAGCCCCAGCATTTT
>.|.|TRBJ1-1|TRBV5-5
CASSLAGVAEAFF
TGTGCCAGCAGCTTGGCCGGGGTGGCTGAAGCTTTCTTT
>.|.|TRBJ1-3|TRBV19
CASSSRNTIYF
TGTGCCAGTAGTAGTAGAAACACCATATATTTT
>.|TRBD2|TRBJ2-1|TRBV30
CAWTSGKFNEQFF
TGTGCCTGGACTAGCGGGAAGTTCAATGAGCAGTTCTTC
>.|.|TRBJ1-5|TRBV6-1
CASSERAARGQPQHF
TGTGCCAGCAGTGAACGCGCAGCAAGGGGTCAGCCCCAGCATTTT
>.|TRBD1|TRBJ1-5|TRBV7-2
CASSLESQGLSNQPQHF
TGTGCCAGCAGCTTAGAGTCACAGGGGCTAAGCAATCAGCCCCAGCATTTT
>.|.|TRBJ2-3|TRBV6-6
CASSYRDTDTQYF
TGTGCCAGCAGTTACCGGGATACAGATACGCAGTATTTT
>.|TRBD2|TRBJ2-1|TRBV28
CASSLWGLGNNEQFF
TGTGCCAGCAGTTTATGGGGACTAGGGAACAATGAGCAGTTCTTC
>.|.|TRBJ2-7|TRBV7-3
CASSFQASYEQYF
TGTGCCAGCAGCTTCCAGGCGTCCTACGAGCAGTACTTC
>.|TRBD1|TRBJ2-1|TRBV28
CASSFPHRGRGSYNEQFF
TGTGCCAGCAGTTTTCCGCACAGGGGTCGAGGATCCTACAATGAGCAGTTCTTC
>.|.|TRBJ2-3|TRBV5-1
CASSSLTSTDTQYF
TGCGCCAGCAGCTCCCTTACTAGCACAGATACGCAGTATTTT
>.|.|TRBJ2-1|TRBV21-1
CASSKGRDRRPYNEQFF
TGTGCCAGCAGCAAAGGTCGGGACAGGCGGCCCTACAATGAGCAGTTCTTC
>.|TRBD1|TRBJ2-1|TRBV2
CASSLGQGWNEQFF
TGTGCCAGCAGCTTGGGACAGGGGTGGAATGAGCAGTTCTTC
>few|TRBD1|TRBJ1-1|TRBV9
CASSPGDSGIEAFF
TGTGCCAGCAGTCCTGGGGACAGTGGCATTGAAGCTTTCTTT
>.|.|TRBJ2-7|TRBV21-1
CASSKGTGAYEQYF
TGTGCCAGCAGCAAAGGGACAGGAGCCTACGAGCAGTACTTC
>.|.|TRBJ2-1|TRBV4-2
CASSQDPLRSTGYNEQFF
TGTGCCAGCAGCCAAGATCCCCTTCGATCGACAGGCTACAATGAGCAGTTCTTC
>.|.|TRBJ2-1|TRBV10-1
CASSDNFSGLFF
TGCGCCAGCAGTGATAACTTCAGTGGACTCTTCTTC
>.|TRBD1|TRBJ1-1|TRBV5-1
CASSWRTGNTEAFF
TGCGCCAGCAGCTGGAGGACAGGGAACACTGAAGCTTTCTTT
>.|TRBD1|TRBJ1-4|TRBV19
CASSMVGQGNEKLFF
TGTGCCAGTAGTATGGTGGGACAGGGTAATGAAAAACTGTTTTTT
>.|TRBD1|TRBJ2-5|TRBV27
CASSIGTGGEETQYF
TGTGCCAGCAGTATAGGGACAGGGGGCGAGGAGACCCAGTACTTC
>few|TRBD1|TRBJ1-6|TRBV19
CASSVGTGVWNSPLHF
TGTGCCAGTAGCGTGGGGACAGGGGTTTGGAATTCACCCCTCCACTTT
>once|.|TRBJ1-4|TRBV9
CASSTDSNEKLFF
TGTGCCAGCTCGACGGACAGTAATGAAAAACTGTTTTTT
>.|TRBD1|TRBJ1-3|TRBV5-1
CASSLAGTAQSGNTIYF
TGCGCCAGCAGCTTGGCTGGGACAGCCCAATCTGGAAACACCATATATTTT